The 29 T cell receptor beta chains below come from one sample, sequenced in a study of blood T cell repertoires in COVID-19. Measured with immunoSEQ multiplex PCR; TCRdb has only the in-frame clones, and not every one. The sample lists 85,000 to 100,000 clones, 85% to 90% occurring once. Sequencing was carried out using peripheral blood. All receptors come from a man aged 55 to 70 with acute or convalescent COVID-19.

This clone was seen a single time. The rearrangement links TRBV7-8 to TRBJ2-3; 10 bases line up with TRBD1. The trim removed 5 bases at V and 3 bases at J, leaving 11 bases unmatched. The CDR3 has 17 amino acids. The V gene's germline CDR1 is SGHVS and CDR2 FQNEAQ. Here the CDR3 DNA reads TGTGCCAGCAGCCCCCACGGTGGGGGACAGGGGACAGATACGCAGTATTTT. Amino acid sequence: CASSPHGGGQGTDTQYF.

V gene TRBV6-5 combines with J gene TRBJ2-3, with a tentative D call TRBD2 (6 bases). This CDR3 is 14 amino acids long. The germline V gene has CDR1 MNHEY and CDR2 SVGAGI. The V end was cut by 7 bases, the J end by 6 bases, with 17 bases between. Here the CDR3 DNA reads TGTGCCAGCAAGCCGGGACTGTCCAGGGATACGCAGTATTTT. It specifies CASKPGLSRDTQYF.

This clone was observed a handful of times. The rearrangement uses TRBV9 and TRBJ2-2; 10 nucleotides match TRBD2. The CDR3 spans 16 residues. The V gene end was trimmed by 1 base and the J gene end by 1 base; junction bases not matched to a gene: 1. Per the germline V gene, CDR1 is SGDLS and CDR2 is YYNGEE. In DNA, the CDR3 is TGTGCCAGCAGCGTAACTAGCGGGATGAACACCGGGGAGCTGTTTTTT. Residues: CASSVTSGMNTGELFF.

The chain has TRBV25-1 and TRBJ2-7; D remains unclear. This CDR3 has 12 amino acids. Trimming shortened V by 7 bases and J by 4 bases, and 11 bases separated the two germline ends. Per germline, CDR1 MGHDK and CDR2 SYGVNS. The CDR3 nucleotides read TGTGCCAGCAATAACAGATGTTACGAGCAGTACTTC. Translated, it gives CASNNRCYEQYF.

The chain combines TRBV4-2 with TRBJ1-4; no definite D call. CDR1 LGHNA and CDR2 YNFKEQ come from the germline V gene. The CDR3 loop spans 13 amino acids. Trimming removed 0 bases at V and 12 bases at J, with 11 bases between. CDR3 loop: CASSQDLVRELFF. The CDR3 nucleotides are TGTGCCAGCAGCCAAGATTTGGTGCGAGAACTGTTTTTT.

The chain couples TRBV7-9 to TRBJ2-7, with 12 bases identical to TRBD1. The length of the CDR3 is 15 residues. CDR1 is SEHNR, CDR2 FQNEAQ, per germline (reference sequence). The junction had 9 bases not matched to a gene; V was cut back by 5 bases and J by 7 bases. This CDR3 is CASSVPGQGAWEQYF. The CDR3 DNA reads as TGTGCCAGCAGCGTACCGGGACAGGGGGCTTGGGAGCAGTACTTC.

This chain connects TRBV7-2 to TRBJ1-1; D not resolved. Between the trimmed V and J ends, which lost 1 base and 2 bases, there was a span of 8 bases. The CDR3 spans 14 residues. Germline CDR1 and CDR2: SGHTA and FQGNSA. CDR3 protein: CASSLGGVNTEAFF. For the CDR3, the DNA is TGTGCCAGCAGCTTAGGAGGCGTAAACACTGAAGCTTTCTTT. The whole variable domain, filled in from reference TRBV7-2 and TRBJ1-1, reads GAGVSQSPSNKVTEKGKDVELRCDPISGHTALYWYRQSLGQGLEFLIYFQGNSAPDKSGLPSDRFSAERTGGSVSTLTIQRTQQEDSAVYLCASSLGGVNTEAFFGQGTRLTVV.

The CDR3 DNA reads TGTGCCAGCTCCGGGACAGGGTCCGTCAATGAGCAGTTCTTC. Translation: CASSGTGSVNEQFF. The chain has TRBV18 and TRBJ2-1; 9 bases are shared with TRBD1. This CDR3 spans 14 amino acids. The junction had 6 bases not matched to a gene; V was cut back by 6 bases and J by 6 bases. CDR1 is KGHSH, CDR2 LQKENI, per germline.

The chain uses TRBV19 and TRBJ1-2, with D possibly matching TRBD1 (6 bases). The ends were cut back, 2 bases at V and 1 base at J, with 8 bases in the middle. The CDR3 extends over 14 amino acids. The germline V gene has CDR1 LNHDA and CDR2 SQIVND (reference sequence). The CDR3: CASSINRDNYGYTF. The CDR3 bases are TGTGCCAGTAGTATAAACAGGGATAACTATGGCTACACCTTC.

The chain joins TRBV7-9 to TRBJ1-1; TRBD1 matches at 8 bases. This CDR3 has 15 residues. J was trimmed by 5 bases and V by 3 bases; bases with no gene match: 8. From germline, CDR1 is SEHNR and CDR2 FQNEAQ (reference sequence). Here the CDR3 DNA reads TGTGCCAGCAGCTTTCCTACAGGGGGGAAAACTGAAGCTTTCTTT. Translated, it gives CASSFPTGGKTEAFF.

This rearrangement joins TRBV7-9 to TRBJ2-7, with TRBD1 matching over 10 bases. V lost 5 bases, J lost 2 bases, and 21 bases stayed unmatched. Germline V gene sequence: CDR1 SEHNR, CDR2 FQNEAQ (reference sequence). The CDR3 is 20 residues long. The CDR3 region has the DNA TGTGCCAGCAGCACCCCCGGGACAGGGGAAATCCCGTCGAGCCCCTACGAGCAGTACTTC. Its translation is CASSTPGTGEIPSSPYEQYF.

This sequence joins TRBV7-2 and TRBJ2-7; 8 nucleotides agree with TRBD2. The CDR3 runs to 16 residues. Trimming cost V 4 bases and J 3 bases; bases outside gene matches: 11. Germline-derived CDR1 and CDR2 are SGHTA and FQGNSA. The DNA for the CDR3 is TGTGCCAGCAGCTCATGGGCAGCGGGAGTAAACTACGAGCAGTACTTC. As protein: CASSSWAAGVNYEQYF.

The chain joins TRBV7-2 to TRBJ2-7; 9 bases fit TRBD1. CDR3 length equals 16 residues. After removal of 4 bases from V and 3 bases from J, the junction contained 10 bases not matched to a gene. Per germline, CDR1 SGHTA and CDR2 FQGNSA. The CDR3 sequence: CASSSITGTGHYEQYF. CDR3 bases: TGTGCCAGCAGCTCGATTACCGGGACAGGGCACTACGAGCAGTACTTC. Full variable domain (outside the CDR3, taken from reference TRBV7-2 and TRBJ2-7): GAGVSQSPSNKVTEKGKDVELRCDPISGHTALYWYRQSLGQGLEFLIYFQGNSAPDKSGLPSDRFSAERTGGSVSTLTIQRTQQEDSAVYLCASSSITGTGHYEQYFGPGTRLTVT.

This clone came up once. This CDR3 reads CASSPGLAGEAYEQYF. CDR3 DNA: TGCGCCAGCAGCCCGGGACTAGCGGGAGAAGCGTACGAGCAGTACTTC. V gene TRBV5-1 combines with J gene TRBJ2-7; the match to TRBD2 covers 14 bases. The CDR3 runs 16 residues. Germline loops: CDR1 SGHRS, CDR2 YFSETQ. V shed 4 bases and J 4 bases; nucleotides not matched to a gene: 7.

The chain uses TRBV6-1 and TRBJ1-5, with 8 bases fitting TRBD1. Trimming removed 8 bases from V and 4 bases from J; junction bases left unmatched: 10. The germline V gene encodes CDR1 MNHNS and CDR2 SASEGT. This CDR3 is built from 15 residues. This CDR3 reads CASQSHRDRNQPQHF. As DNA, the CDR3 is TGTGCCAGCCAATCCCATCGGGACAGGAATCAGCCCCAGCATTTT.

In this sample, this clone turned up a few times. V is TRBV13 and J is TRBJ1-2; 7 nucleotides agree with TRBD1. J lost 5 bases, V lost 0 bases, and 6 bases had no gene match. The CDR3 consists of 15 residues. Germline CDR1 PRHDT, CDR2 FYEKMQ (reference sequence). CDR3 in DNA: TGTGCCAGCAGCTTAGGCCAAGGGGGCGGGTATGGCTACACCTTC. Residues: CASSLGQGGGYGYTF.

The chain employs TRBV20-1 and TRBJ2-7; 8 bases are a match to TRBD2. The CDR3 is 14 amino acids. The germline V gene encodes CDR1 DFQATT and CDR2 SNEGSKA (reference sequence). The V segment lost 3 bases and the J segment 0 bases; nucleotides outside the gene matches: 4. This CDR3 is CSASKRGSSYEQYF. In DNA form, the CDR3 reads TGCAGTGCTAGTAAGCGGGGGAGCTCCTACGAGCAGTACTTC.

V gene TRBV6-1 combines with J gene TRBJ1-5; possible D gene TRBD1, 6 bases. CDR3 size: 15 residues. Germline CDR1 reads MNHNS; CDR2 reads SASEGT. Trimming pared 1 base from V and 5 bases from J, leaving 12 bases between. DNA of the CDR3: TGTGCCAGCAGTGAAGTGGGGGCGCGTGATCAGCCCCAGCATTTT. This encodes CASSEVGARDQPQHF.

In its sample, this clone was seen once. The V call is TRBV7-9, the J call TRBJ1-2, with D perhaps matching TRBD1 (5 bases). Trimming removed 1 base from V and 0 bases from J, with 12 bases in between. CDR3 length: 16 amino acids. Germline-derived CDR1 and CDR2 are SEHNR and FQNEAQ (reference sequence). The CDR3 DNA reads TGTGCCAGCAGCTTAGGAGGAGACAGAGCTAACTATGGCTACACCTTC. Protein: CASSLGGDRANYGYTF.

The chain combines TRBV27 with TRBJ2-7; TRBD1 aligns across 9 bases. J lost 5 bases, V lost 4 bases, and 9 bases had no gene match. The germline gives CDR1 MNHEY, CDR2 SMNVEV (reference sequence). The CDR3 has 15 amino acids. The CDR3 DNA is TGTGCCAGCAGTTCCTCTAGGGACAGGGCCCACGAGCAGTACTTC. Translating it yields CASSSSRDRAHEQYF.

The chain combines TRBV5-1 with TRBJ2-3, with 10 bases identical to TRBD2. V shed 5 bases, J shed 4 bases, and the junction held 7 bases outside the gene matches. CDR1 SGHRS and CDR2 YFSETQ come from the germline V gene. This CDR3 has 15 amino acids. The DNA for the CDR3 is TGCGCCAGCAGACGTGGGCTAGCGGGAGCAGATACGCAGTATTTT. Protein product: CASRRGLAGADTQYF.

J is TRBJ1-3 and V is TRBV30; D might be TRBD1 (5 bases). V was clipped by 4 bases and J by 2 bases, with 18 bases between them. CDR1 is GTSNPN and CDR2 is SVGIG in the germline V gene (reference sequence). The CDR3 runs to 16 residues. The CDR3 region is CAWNPHWGVAGNTIYF. The CDR3 DNA is TGTGCCTGGAACCCTCACTGGGGGGTAGCTGGAAACACCATATATTTT.

The V gene is TRBV6-4, the J gene TRBJ2-7; no clear D. The V and J ends lost 4 bases and 6 bases respectively, with 13 bases between them. The CDR3 is made up of 13 amino acids. Germline V CDR1 and CDR2: MRHNA, SNTAGT. The CDR3 DNA reads as TGTGCCAGCAGTGGGTCTCCTGGGCTCGAGCAGTACTTC. Translating gives CASSGSPGLEQYF.

The chain uses TRBV2 and TRBJ1-2; 7 bases agree with TRBD1. CDR1 and CDR2 (germline): SNHLY, FYNNEI. The CDR3 runs 12 residues. V shed 7 bases, J shed 4 bases, and the junction held 3 bases outside the gene matches. CDR3 in amino acids: CASMTGTYGYTF. DNA for the CDR3: TGTGCCAGCATGACAGGGACCTATGGCTACACCTTC.

The rearrangement links TRBV21-1 to TRBJ1-1. TRBV21-1 has pseudogene status. This CDR3 has 14 residues. The CDR3 DNA is TGTGCCAGCAGCAAATTTCCCGGTAACACTGAAGCTTTCTTT. Translation gives CASSKFPGNTEAFF.

The CDR3 loop reads CASTWDRSNYGYTF. The CDR3 DNA follows: TGTGCCAGCACCTGGGACAGATCTAACTATGGCTACACCTTC. This chain connects TRBV2 to TRBJ1-2, with 7 positions matching TRBD1. Looked up from germline, CDR1 is SNHLY and CDR2 is FYNNEI. The CDR3 spans 14 residues. The V segment lost 7 bases and the J segment 0 bases; nucleotides outside the gene matches: 5.

The chain carries TRBV5-5 and TRBJ1-2; no clear D gene. The V gene's germline CDR1 is SGHKS and CDR2 YYEKEE (reference sequence). The CDR3 contains 13 residues. Trimming left V 2 bases short and J 4 bases short, with 9 bases between. The CDR3 here is CASSFWEGYGYTF. The CDR3, as DNA: TGTGCCAGCAGCTTTTGGGAGGGCTATGGCTACACCTTC.

This clone has more than one count but fewer than ten. This sequence joins TRBV4-1 and TRBJ2-7; tentative D call: TRBD1 (6 bases). The CDR3 has 15 amino acids. CDR1 and CDR2 (germline): MGHRA, YSYEKL. Trimming removed 6 bases from V and 5 bases from J, with 20 bases in between. The CDR3 region is CASSPFIGTLNEQYF. The CDR3, as DNA: TGCGCCAGCAGTCCTTTCATTGGGACACTCAACGAGCAGTACTTC.

J is TRBJ1-3 and V is TRBV6-1; 7 nucleotides agree with TRBD1. Germline V gene lookup returns CDR1 MNHNS and CDR2 SASEGT. V gave up 0 bases and J gave up 1 base; unmatched junction bases: 9. The CDR3 totals 18 residues. The CDR3 protein is CASSEAFSGGISGNTIYF. As DNA, the CDR3 is TGTGCCAGCAGTGAAGCGTTTTCAGGGGGGATTTCTGGAAACACCATATATTTT.